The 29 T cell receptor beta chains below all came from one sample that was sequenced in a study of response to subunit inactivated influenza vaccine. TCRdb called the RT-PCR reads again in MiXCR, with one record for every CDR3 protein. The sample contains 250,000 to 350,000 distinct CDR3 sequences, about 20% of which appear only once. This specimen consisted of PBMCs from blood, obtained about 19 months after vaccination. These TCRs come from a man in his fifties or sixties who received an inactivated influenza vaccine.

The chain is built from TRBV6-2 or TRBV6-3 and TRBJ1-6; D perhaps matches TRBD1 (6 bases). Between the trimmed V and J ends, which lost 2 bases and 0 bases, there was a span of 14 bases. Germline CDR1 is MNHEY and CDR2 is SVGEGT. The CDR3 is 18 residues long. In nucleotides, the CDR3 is TGTGCCAGCAGTTACCTCCGGACAGACGCCTCCTATAATTCACCCCTCCACTTT. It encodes CASSYLRTDASYNSPLHF.

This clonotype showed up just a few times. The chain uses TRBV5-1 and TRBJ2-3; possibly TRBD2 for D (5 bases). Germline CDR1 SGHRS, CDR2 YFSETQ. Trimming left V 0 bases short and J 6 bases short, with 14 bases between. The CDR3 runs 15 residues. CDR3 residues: CASSLDKKGGDTQYF. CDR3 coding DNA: TGCGCCAGCAGCTTGGACAAAAAAGGCGGGGATACGCAGTATTTT.

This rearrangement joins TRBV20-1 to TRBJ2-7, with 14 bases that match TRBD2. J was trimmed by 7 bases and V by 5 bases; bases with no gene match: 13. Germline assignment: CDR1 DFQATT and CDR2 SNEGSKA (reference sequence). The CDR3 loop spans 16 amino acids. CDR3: CSASGTSGSSGLEQYF. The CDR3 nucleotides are TGCAGTGCTTCCGGGACTAGCGGGAGTTCCGGGTTGGAGCAGTACTTC.

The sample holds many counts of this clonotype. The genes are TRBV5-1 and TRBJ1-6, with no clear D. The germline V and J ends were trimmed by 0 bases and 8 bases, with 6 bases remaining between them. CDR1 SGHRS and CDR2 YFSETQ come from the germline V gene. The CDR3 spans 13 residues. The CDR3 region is CASSLAGYSPLHF. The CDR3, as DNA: TGCGCCAGCAGCTTGGCGGGGTATTCACCCCTCCACTTT.

CDR3 protein: CASSSIAGGLTGELFF. CDR3 in DNA: TGTGCCAGCAGTTCTATAGCGGGGGGGCTAACCGGGGAGCTGTTTTTT. This chain joins TRBV28 and TRBJ2-2, with 11 bases identical to TRBD2. CDR1 and CDR2 (germline): MDHEN, SYDVKM. The CDR3 is made up of 16 amino acids. V lost 4 bases, J lost 5 bases, and 6 bases stayed unmatched.

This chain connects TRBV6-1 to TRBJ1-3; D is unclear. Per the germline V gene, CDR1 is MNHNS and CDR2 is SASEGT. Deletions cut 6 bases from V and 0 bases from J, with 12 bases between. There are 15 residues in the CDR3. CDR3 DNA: TGTGCCAGCAGCCCGGACGGAGACTCTGGAAACACCATATATTTT. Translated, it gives CASSPDGDSGNTIYF.

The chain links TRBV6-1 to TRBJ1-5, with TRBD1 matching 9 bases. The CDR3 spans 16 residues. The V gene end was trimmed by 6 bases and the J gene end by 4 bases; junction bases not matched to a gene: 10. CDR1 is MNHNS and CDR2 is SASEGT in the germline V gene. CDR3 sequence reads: CASSWDRVSLNQPQHF. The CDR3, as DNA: TGTGCCAGCAGCTGGGACAGGGTATCCCTAAATCAGCCCCAGCATTTT.

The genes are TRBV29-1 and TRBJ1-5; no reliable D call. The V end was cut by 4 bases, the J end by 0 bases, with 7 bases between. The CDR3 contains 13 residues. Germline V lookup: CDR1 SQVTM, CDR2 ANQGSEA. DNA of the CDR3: TGCAGCGTTGCCTCAAATAGCAATCAGCCCCAGCATTTT. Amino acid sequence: CSVASNSNQPQHF.

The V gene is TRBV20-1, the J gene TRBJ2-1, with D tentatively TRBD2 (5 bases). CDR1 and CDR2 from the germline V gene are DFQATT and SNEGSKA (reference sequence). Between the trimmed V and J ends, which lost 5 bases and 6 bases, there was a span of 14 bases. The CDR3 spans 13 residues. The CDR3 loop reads CSALGVEVNEQFF. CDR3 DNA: TGCAGTGCTTTGGGTGTGGAGGTCAATGAGCAGTTCTTC.

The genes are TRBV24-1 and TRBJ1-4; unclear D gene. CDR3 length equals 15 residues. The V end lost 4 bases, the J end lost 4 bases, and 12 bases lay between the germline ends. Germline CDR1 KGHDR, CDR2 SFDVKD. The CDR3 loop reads CATSDRADYNEKLFF. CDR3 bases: TGTGCCACCAGTGACCGGGCAGATTATAATGAAAAACTGTTTTTT.

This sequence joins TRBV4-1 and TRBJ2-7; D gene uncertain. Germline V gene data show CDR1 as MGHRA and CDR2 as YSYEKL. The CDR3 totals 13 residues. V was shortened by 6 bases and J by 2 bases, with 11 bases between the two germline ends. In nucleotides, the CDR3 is TGCGCCAGCAGTCAGACTTCAGCCTACGAGCAGTACTTC. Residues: CASSQTSAYEQYF.

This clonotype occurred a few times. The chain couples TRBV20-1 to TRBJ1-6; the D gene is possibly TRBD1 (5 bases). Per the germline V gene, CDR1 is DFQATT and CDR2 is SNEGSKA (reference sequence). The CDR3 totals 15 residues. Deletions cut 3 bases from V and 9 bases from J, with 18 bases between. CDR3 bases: TGCAGTGCTAGTCACCCCCGCAGGGTATTTTCACCCCTCCACTTT. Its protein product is CSASHPRRVFSPLHF.

The CDR3 nucleotides read TGTGCCACCAGTGTGACAGGGAAAGGCAGGGGATCCTACAATGAGCAGTTCTTC. Residues: CATSVTGKGRGSYNEQFF. The chain uses TRBV24-1 and TRBJ2-1; 7 nucleotides match TRBD1. V was pared by 5 bases and J by 1 base, with 13 bases of the junction left unmatched. The CDR3 has 18 residues. Germline assignment: CDR1 KGHDR and CDR2 SFDVKD.

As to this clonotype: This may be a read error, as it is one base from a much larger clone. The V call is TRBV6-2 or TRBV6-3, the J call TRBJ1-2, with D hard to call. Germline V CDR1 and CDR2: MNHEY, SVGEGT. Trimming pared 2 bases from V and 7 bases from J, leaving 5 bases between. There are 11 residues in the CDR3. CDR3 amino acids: CASSYGVGYTF. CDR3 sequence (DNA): TGTGCCAGCAGTTACGGGGTTGGCTACACCTTC.

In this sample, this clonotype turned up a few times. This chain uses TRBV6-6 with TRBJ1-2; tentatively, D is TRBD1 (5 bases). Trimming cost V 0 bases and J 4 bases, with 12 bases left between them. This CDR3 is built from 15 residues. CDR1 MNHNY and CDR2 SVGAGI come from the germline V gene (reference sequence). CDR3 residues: CASSYSSGGGYGYTF. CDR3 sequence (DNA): TGTGCCAGCAGTTACTCGAGTGGGGGTGGCTATGGCTACACCTTC.

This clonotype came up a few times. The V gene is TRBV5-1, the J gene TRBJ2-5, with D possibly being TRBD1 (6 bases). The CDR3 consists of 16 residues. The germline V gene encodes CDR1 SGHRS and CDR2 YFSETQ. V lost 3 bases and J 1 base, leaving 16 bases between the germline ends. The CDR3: CASSSYWTEAQETQYF. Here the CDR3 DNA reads TGCGCCAGCAGCTCTTACTGGACAGAAGCCCAAGAGACCCAGTACTTC.

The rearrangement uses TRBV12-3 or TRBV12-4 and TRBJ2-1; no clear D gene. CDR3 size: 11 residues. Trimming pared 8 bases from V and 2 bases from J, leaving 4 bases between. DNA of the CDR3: TGTGCCAGCCGCCCCTACAATGAGCAGTTCTTC. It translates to CASRPYNEQFF.

CDR3 DNA sequence: TGCGCCAGCAGCCAAGACAGGGGGGGACAGGGGGCCGGGGAGCAGTACTTC. Protein sequence: CASSQDRGGQGAGEQYF. J is TRBJ2-7 and V is TRBV4-1; 12 positions match TRBD1. Losses at the gene ends were 0 bases for V and 7 bases for J; bases not matched to a gene: 10. This CDR3 has 17 residues. Germline assignment: CDR1 MGHRA and CDR2 YSYEKL.

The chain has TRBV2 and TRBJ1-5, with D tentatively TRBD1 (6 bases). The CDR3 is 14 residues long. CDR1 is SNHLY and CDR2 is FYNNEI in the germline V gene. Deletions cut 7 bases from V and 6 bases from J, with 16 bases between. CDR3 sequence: CASKRDTGFQPQHF. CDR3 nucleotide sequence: TGTGCCAGCAAGAGGGACACAGGGTTTCAGCCCCAGCATTTT.

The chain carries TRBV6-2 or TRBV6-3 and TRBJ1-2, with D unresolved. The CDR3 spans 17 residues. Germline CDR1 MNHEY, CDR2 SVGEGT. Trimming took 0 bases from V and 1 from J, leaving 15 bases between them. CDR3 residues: CASSYSPGRIRNYGYTF. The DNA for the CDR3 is TGTGCCAGCAGTTACTCCCCCGGACGGATCCGTAACTATGGCTACACCTTC.

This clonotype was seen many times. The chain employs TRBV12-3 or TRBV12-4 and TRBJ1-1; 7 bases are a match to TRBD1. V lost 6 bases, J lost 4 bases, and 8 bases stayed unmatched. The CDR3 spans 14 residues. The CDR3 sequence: CASSGTAMGTEAFF. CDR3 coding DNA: TGTGCCAGCAGCGGGACAGCCATGGGCACTGAAGCTTTCTTT.

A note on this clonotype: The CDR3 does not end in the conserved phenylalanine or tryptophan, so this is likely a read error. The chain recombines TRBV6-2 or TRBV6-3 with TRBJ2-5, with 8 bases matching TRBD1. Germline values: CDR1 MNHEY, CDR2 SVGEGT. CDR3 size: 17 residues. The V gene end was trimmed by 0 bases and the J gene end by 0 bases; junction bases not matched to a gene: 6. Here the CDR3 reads CASSYSGRGPYQETQYS. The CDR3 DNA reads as TGTGCCAGCAGTTACTCAGGCAGGGGGCCGTACCAAGAGACCCAGTACTCC.

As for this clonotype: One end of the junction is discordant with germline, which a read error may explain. CDR3: CASSDSGTSGYEQYF. CDR3 coding DNA: TGTGCCAGCAGTGACTCCGGGACAAGCGGCTACGAGCAGTACTTC. The chain has TRBV6-2 or TRBV6-3 and TRBJ2-7, with D perhaps matching TRBD1 (6 bases). The CDR3 loop spans 15 amino acids. In germline, CDR1 is MNHEY, CDR2 SVGEGT.

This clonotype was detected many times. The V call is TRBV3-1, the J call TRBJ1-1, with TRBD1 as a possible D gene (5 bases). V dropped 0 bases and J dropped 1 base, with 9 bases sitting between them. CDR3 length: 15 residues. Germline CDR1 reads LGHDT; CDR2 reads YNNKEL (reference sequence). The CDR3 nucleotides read TGTGCCAGCAGCCAAGATGGGGCAGGGAACACTGAAGCTTTCTTT. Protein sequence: CASSQDGAGNTEAFF.

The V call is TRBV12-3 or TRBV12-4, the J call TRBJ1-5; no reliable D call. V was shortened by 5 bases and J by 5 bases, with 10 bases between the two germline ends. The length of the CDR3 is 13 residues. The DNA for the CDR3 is TGTGCCAGCAGTACACAGTGGCATCAGCCCCAGCATTTT. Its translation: CASSTQWHQPQHF.

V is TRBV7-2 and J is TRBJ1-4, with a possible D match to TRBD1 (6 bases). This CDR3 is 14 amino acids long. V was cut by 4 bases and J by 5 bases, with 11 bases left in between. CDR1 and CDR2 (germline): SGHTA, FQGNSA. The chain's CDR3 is CASSWSTGNEKLFF. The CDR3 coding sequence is TGTGCCAGCAGCTGGTCCACAGGGAATGAAAAACTGTTTTTT.

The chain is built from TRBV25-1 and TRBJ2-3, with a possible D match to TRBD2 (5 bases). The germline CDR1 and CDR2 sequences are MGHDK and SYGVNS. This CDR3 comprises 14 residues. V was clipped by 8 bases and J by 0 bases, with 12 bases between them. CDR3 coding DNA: TGTGCCAGCTTGTTGAGCGGAAGCACAGATACGCAGTATTTT. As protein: CASLLSGSTDTQYF.

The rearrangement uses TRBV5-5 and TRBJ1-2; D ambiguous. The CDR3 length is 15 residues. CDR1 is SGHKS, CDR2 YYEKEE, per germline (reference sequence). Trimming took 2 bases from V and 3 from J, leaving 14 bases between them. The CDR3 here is CASSFTKAGDYGYTF. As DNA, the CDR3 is TGTGCCAGCAGCTTCACCAAGGCCGGGGACTATGGCTACACCTTC.

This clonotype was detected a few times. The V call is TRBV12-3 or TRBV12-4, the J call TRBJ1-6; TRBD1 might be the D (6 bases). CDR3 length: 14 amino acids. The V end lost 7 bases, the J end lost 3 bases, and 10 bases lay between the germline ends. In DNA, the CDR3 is TGTGCCAGCACCCTAGGGGGCTATAATTCACCCCTCCACTTT. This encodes CASTLGGYNSPLHF.